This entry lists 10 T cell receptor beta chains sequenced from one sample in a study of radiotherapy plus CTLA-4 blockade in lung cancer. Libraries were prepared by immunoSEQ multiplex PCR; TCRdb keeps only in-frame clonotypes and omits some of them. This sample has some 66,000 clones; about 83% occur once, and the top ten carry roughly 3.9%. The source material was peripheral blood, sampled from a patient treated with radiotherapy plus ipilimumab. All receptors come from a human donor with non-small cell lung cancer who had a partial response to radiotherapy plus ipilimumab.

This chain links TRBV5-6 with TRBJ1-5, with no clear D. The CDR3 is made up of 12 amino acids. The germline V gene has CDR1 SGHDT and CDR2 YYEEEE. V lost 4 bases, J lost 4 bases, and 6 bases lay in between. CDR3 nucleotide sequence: TGTGCCAGCAGCCTCAGAAATCAGCCCCAGCATTTT. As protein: CASSLRNQPQHF.

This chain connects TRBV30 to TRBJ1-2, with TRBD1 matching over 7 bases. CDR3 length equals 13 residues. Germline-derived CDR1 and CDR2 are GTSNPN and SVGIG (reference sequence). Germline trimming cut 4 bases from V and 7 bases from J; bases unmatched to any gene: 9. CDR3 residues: CAWNTDRVGGYTF. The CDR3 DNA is TGTGCCTGGAATACCGACAGGGTCGGTGGCTACACCTTC.

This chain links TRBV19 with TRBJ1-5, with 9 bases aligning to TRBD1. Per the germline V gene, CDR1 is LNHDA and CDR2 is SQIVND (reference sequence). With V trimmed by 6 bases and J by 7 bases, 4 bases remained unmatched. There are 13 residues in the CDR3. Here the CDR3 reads CASRLTGGQPQHF. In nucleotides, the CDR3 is TGTGCCAGTAGGCTAACAGGGGGCCAGCCCCAGCATTTT.

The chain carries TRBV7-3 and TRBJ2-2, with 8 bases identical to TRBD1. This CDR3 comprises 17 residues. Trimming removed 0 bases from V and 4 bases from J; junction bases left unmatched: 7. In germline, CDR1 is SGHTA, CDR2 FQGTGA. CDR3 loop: CASSLTSGQGPTGELFF. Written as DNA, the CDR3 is TGTGCCAGCAGCTTAACGTCTGGACAGGGTCCCACCGGGGAGCTGTTTTTT. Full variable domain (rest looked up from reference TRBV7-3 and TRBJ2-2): GAGVSQTPSNKVTEKGKYVELRCDPISGHTALYWYRQSLGQGPEFLIYFQGTGAADDSGLPNDRFFAVRPEGSVSTLKIQRTERGDSAVYLCASSLTSGQGPTGELFFGEGSRLTVL.

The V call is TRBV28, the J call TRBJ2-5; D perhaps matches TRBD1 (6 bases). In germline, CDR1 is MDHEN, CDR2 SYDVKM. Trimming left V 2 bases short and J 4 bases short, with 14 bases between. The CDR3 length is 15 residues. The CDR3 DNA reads TGTGCCAGCAGTTTAAGTCAGGGGTGGGGAGAGACCCAGTACTTC. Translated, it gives CASSLSQGWGETQYF.

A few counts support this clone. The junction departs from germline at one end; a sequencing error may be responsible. The CDR3 sequence is CASSSGQSLLKTEAFF. CDR3 DNA: TGTGCCAGCAGTTCCGGACAGTCGCTCCTGAAAACTGAAGCTTTCTTT. The rearrangement links TRBV6-5 to TRBJ1-1; weak D call: TRBD1 (6 bases). The CDR3 contains 16 residues. Germline V gene lookup returns CDR1 MNHEY and CDR2 SVGAGI.

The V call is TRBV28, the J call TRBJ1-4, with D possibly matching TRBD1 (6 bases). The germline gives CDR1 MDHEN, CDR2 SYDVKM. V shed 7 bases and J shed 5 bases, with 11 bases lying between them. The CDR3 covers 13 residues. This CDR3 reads CASKQGPNEKLFF. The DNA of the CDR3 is TGTGCCAGCAAACAGGGACCAAATGAAAAACTGTTTTTT.

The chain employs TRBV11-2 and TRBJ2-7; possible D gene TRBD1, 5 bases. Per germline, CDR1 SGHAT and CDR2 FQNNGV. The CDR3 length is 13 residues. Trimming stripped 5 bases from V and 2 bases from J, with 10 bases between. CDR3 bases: TGTGCCAGCAGCGCGACAGTAACCTACGAGCAGTACTTC. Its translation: CASSATVTYEQYF.

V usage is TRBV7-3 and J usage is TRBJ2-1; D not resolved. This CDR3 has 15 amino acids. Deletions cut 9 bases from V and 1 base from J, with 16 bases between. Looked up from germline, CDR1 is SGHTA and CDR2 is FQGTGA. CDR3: CARAPEQASYNEQFF. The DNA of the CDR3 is TGTGCCAGGGCCCCCGAGCAGGCGTCCTACAATGAGCAGTTCTTC.

The CDR3 sequence is CASSLYSSGTPQETQYF. CDR3 nucleotides: TGTGCCAGCAGTCTTTACTCCAGCGGGACCCCACAAGAGACCCAGTACTTC. The chain carries TRBV28 and TRBJ2-5; TRBD2 agrees at 7 bases. This CDR3 is built from 17 residues. V trimming: 5 bases; J trimming: 2 bases; junction bases outside the gene matches: 14. In germline, CDR1 is MDHEN, CDR2 SYDVKM.